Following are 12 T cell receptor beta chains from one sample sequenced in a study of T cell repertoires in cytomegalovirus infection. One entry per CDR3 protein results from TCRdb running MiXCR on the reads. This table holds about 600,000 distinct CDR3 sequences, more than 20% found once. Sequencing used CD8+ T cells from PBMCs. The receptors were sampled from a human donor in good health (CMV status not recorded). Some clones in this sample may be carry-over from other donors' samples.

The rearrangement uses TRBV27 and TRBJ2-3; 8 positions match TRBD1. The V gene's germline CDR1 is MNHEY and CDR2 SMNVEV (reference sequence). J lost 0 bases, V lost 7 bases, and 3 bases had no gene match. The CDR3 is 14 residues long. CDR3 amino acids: CASKWTGSTDTQYF. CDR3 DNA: TGTGCCAGCAAATGGACAGGGAGCACAGATACGCAGTATTTT.

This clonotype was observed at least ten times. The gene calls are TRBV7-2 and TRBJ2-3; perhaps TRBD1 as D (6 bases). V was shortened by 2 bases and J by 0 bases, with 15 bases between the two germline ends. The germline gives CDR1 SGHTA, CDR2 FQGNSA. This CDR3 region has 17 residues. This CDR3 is CASSLYTWDISTDTQYF. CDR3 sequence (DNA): TGTGCCAGCAGCTTATATACATGGGACATCAGCACAGATACGCAGTATTTT.

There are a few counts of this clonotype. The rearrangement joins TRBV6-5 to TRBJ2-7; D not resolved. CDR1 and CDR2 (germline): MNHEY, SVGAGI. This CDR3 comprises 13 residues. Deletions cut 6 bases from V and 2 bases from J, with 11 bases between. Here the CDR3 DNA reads TGTGCCAGCAGACCCGACACGGCCTACGAGCAGTACTTC. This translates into CASRPDTAYEQYF.

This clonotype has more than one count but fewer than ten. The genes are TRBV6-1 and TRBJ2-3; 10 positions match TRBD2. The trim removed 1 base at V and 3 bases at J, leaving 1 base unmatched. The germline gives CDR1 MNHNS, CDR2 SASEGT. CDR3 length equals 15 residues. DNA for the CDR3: TGTGCCAGCAGTGAAGAACTAGCGGGAACAGATACGCAGTATTTT. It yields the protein CASSEELAGTDTQYF.

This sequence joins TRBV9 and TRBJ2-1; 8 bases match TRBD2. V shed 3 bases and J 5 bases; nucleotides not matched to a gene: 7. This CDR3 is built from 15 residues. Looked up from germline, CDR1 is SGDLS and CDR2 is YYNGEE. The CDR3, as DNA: TGTGCCAGCAGCGCGTCGGGGGGGCCAAACAATGAGCAGTTCTTC. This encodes CASSASGGPNNEQFF.

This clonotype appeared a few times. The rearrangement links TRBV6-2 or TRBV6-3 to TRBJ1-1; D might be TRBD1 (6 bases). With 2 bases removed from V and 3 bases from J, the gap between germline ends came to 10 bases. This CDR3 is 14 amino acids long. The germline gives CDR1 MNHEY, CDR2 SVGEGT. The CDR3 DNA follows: TGTGCCAGCAGTTACGAACAGGGAGACACTGAAGCTTTCTTT. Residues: CASSYEQGDTEAFF.

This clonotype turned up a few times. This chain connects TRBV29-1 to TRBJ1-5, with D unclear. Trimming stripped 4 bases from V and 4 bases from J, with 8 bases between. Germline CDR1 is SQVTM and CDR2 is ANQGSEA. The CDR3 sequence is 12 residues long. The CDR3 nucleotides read TGCAGCGTTGCCCGTGAAAATCAGCCCCAGCATTTT. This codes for CSVARENQPQHF.

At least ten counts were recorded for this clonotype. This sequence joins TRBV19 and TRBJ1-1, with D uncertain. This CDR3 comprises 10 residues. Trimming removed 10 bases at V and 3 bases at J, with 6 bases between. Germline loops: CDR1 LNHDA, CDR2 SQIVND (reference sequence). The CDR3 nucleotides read TGTGCCACCGCGGACACTGAAGCTTTCTTT. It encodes CATADTEAFF.

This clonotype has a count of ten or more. The CDR3 is CASSLMDRDWEQYF. In nucleotides, the CDR3 is TGTGCCAGCAGCTTGATGGACAGGGATTGGGAGCAGTACTTC. The chain has TRBV12-3 or TRBV12-4 and TRBJ2-7; TRBD1 matches at 8 bases. This CDR3 contains 14 residues. V lost 6 bases to trimming and J lost 7 bases; unmatched junction nucleotides: 11.

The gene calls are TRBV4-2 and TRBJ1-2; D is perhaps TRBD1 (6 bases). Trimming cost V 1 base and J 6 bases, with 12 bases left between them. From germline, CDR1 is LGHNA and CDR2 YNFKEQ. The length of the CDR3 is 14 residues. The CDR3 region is CASSQGDRNDGYTF. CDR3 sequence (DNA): TGTGCCAGCAGCCAAGGCGACAGGAATGATGGCTACACCTTC.

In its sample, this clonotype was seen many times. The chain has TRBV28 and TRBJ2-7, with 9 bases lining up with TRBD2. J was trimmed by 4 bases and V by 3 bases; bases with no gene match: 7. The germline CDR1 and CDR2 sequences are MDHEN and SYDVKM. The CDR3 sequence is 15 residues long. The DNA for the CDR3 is TGTGCCAGCAGTTTGAGAGCGGGGGGCCGATACGAGCAGTACGTC. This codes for CASSLRAGGRYEQYV.

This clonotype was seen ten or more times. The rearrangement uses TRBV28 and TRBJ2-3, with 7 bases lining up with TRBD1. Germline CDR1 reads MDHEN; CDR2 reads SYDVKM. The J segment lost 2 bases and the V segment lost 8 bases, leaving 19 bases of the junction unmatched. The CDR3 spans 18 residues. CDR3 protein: CASSQGTVNTGVTDTQYF. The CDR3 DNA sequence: TGTGCCAGCTCCCAAGGGACAGTGAACACCGGGGTCACAGATACGCAGTATTTT.